This TCR beta chain was identified in a study of T cells in Graves' hyperthyroidism and ophthalmopathy. Ophthalmopathy patients showed a Clinical Activity Score of at least 3, NOSPECS grade of at least 4 and duration under 3 months. Researchers barred patients who had uncontrolled infection, other autoimmune disease, pregnancy or lactation. From germline, CDR1 is LGHDT and CDR2 YNNKEL (reference sequence). CDR3 length: 15 amino acids. The trim removed 6 bases at V and 6 bases at J, leaving 5 bases unmatched. General study points: The model predicted ophthalmopathy a median around six months before onset. A model of 13 V-J pairs discriminated ophthalmopathy from stable hyperthyroidism.

This clonotype showed up many times. The antigen is unknown. Using RNA transcripts as the source, TCR beta CDR3 regions were amplified. A first-round RT-PCR of the TCR CDR3 used the HTBI primer set. TCRdb itself ran the multiplex PCR reads through MiXCR, one entry per CDR3 protein. Of roughly 400,000 distinct CDR3 sequences listed, more than 13% are singletons. The TCR comes from a man between 50 and 59 years old with Graves' ophthalmopathy. The V gene is TRBV3-1, the J gene TRBJ2-3, with TRBD2 matching 14 bases. The source material was blood. The CDR3 spells CASRRTSGRPDTQYF. Here the CDR3 DNA reads TGTGCCAGCAGGCGGACTAGCGGGAGGCCGGATACGCAGTATTTT.